The T cell receptor beta chain under discussion was sequenced for a study of shared clonotypes between healthy human individuals. General study findings and limits: A limitation of the genetic and exposure-history diversity represented arose from few donors. Clonotype sharing among the donors was expected to vary with sequencing depth.

Remarks on this clone: The antigen is undetermined.

The split of CD4+ cells yielded CD45RA+ naive and CD45RA-negative memory subsets. How the authors handled the data: ImmunoSEQ only sent back junction sequences with no quality scores, so filtering was done differently. Profiled with immunoSEQ multiplex PCR; TCRdb holds only in-frame clones, not every one. V and J calls and clone size are as listed in that table; D and trimming were resolved from the DNA. This table has more than 1,200,000 clones, approximately 98.5% appearing once. Per the germline V gene, CDR1 is SGHTA and CDR2 is FQGNSA. V was cut by 3 bases and J by 6 bases, with 10 bases left in between. The length of the CDR3 is 13 residues.

This chain connects TRBV7-2 to TRBJ2-3; D might be TRBD1 (6 bases). Sequencing was done on a sample of naive CD4+ T cells sorted from blood. This sample's subset: CD45RA+ positively selected. The clonotype comes from a man aged 25-40 years in good health. The CDR3 spells CASSFTGKDTQYF. For the CDR3, the DNA is TGTGCCAGCAGCTTTACAGGGAAGGATACGCAGTATTTT.